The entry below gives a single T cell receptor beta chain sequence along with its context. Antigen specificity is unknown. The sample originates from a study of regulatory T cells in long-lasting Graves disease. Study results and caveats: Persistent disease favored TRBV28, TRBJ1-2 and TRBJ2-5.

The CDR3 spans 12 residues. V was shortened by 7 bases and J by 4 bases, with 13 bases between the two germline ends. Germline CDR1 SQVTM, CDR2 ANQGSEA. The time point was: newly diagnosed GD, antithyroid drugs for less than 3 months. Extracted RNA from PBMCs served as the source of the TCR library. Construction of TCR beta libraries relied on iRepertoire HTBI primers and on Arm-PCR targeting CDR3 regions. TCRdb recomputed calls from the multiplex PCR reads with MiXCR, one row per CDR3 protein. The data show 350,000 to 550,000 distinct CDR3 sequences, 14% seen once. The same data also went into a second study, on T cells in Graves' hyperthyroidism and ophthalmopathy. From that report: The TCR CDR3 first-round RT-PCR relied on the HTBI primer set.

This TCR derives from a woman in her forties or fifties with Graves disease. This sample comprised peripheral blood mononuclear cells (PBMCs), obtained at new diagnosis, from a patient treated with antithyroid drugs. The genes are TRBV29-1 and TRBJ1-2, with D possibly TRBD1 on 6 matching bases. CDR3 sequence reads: CSAGGGAYGYTF. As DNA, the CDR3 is TGCAGCGCCGGGGGGGGGGCCTATGGCTACACCTTC.